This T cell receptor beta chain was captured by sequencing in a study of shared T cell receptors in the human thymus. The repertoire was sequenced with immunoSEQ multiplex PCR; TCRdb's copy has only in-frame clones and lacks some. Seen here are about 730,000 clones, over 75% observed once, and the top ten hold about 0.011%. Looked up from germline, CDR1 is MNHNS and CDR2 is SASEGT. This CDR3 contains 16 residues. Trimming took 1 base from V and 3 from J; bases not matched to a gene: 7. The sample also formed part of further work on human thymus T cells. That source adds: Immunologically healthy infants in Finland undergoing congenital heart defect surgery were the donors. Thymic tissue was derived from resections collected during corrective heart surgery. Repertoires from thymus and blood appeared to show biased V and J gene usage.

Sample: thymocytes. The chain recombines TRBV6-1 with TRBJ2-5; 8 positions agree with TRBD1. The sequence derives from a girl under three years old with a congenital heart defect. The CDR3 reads CASSEGMDREEETQYF. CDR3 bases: TGTGCCAGCAGTGAAGGTATGGACAGGGAGGAAGAGACCCAGTACTTC.